This is a list of T cell receptor beta chains from one sample in a study of shared clonotypes between healthy human individuals. Libraries were prepared by immunoSEQ multiplex PCR; TCRdb keeps only in-frame clonotypes and omits some of them. The data show about 1 million clones, more than 60% seen once. The specimen sequenced was memory CD4+ T cells sorted from blood. The receptor source for this set is a man aged 18 to 35 in good health. Both conserved end residues are part of each CDR3. A D gene is named only where the DNA matches it firmly. Some rows mark clone size as missing; the rest say once, few, many or name a class of expanded clone.

J gene	clone size	D gene	V gene	CDR3 DNA	CDR3 protein
TRBJ2-7	once	TRBD2	TRBV4-1	TGCGCCAGCAGGCCCCTGGGGGGAGGGACCTACGAGCAGTACTTC	CASRPLGGGTYEQYF
TRBJ1-5	NA	NA	TRBV7-2	TGTGCCAGCAGCTTAGATGGGGGGGCCAGTCAGCCCCAGCATTTT	CASSLDGGASQPQHF
TRBJ1-2	NA	NA	TRBV11-3	TGTGCCAGCAGCTCGCGGGGCGTCGGTAACTATGGCTACACCTTC	CASSSRGVGNYGYTF
TRBJ2-5	NA	TRBD2	TRBV4-1	TGCGCCAGCAGCCAAGCTGGCGGGAGTGCGGGTCAAGAGACCCAGTACTTC	CASSQAGGSAGQETQYF
TRBJ2-3	NA	NA	TRBV29-1	TGCAGCGTAATACGGACCACAGATACGCAGTATTTT	CSVIRTTDTQYF
TRBJ2-7	once	NA	TRBV29-1	TGCAGCGTAACTAGTACCTACGAGCAGTACTTC	CSVTSTYEQYF
TRBJ2-2	few	TRBD1	TRBV4-3	TGCGCCAGCAGCATCAGGACAGGGAACACCGGGGAGCTGTTTTTT	CASSIRTGNTGELFF
TRBJ1-1	NA	NA	TRBV19	TGTGCCAGTAGTACGCCGACAAGTTTGAACACTGAAGCTTTCTTT	CASSTPTSLNTEAFF
TRBJ1-6	NA	TRBD1	TRBV6-1	TGTGCCAGCAGTCAGGGACAGCTCTATAATTCACCCCTCCACTTT	CASSQGQLYNSPLHF
TRBJ2-1	few	TRBD2	TRBV4-3	TGCGCCAGCAGCCATTTAGCGGGAGCCGATGAGCAGTTCTTC	CASSHLAGADEQFF
TRBJ2-7	NA	NA	TRBV10-3	TGTGCCATCAGTGAGAACGGAGTTACGACCTACGAGCAGTACTTC	CAISENGVTTYEQYF
TRBJ1-2	NA	NA	TRBV6-6	TGTGCCAGCACCAATCGGAACTATGGCTACACCTTC	CASTNRNYGYTF
TRBJ2-3	NA	NA	TRBV2	TGTGCCAGCAAGCCATGGGTGAGCACAGATACGCAGTATTTT	CASKPWVSTDTQYF
TRBJ1-1	few	TRBD1	TRBV29-1	TGCAGCGTCCAAGAAACAGGGGCGAGGAACACTGAAGCTTTCTTT	CSVQETGARNTEAFF
TRBJ2-3	NA	NA	TRBV9	TGTGCCAGCAGCATTGGAGCGGGTTCGGAAACAGGTACGCAGTATTTT	CASSIGAGSETGTQYF
TRBJ2-2	NA	NA	TRBV19	TGTGCCACGCTAGCGAAAAGTGGGACCGGGGAGCTGTTTTTT	CATLAKSGTGELFF
TRBJ2-5	NA	TRBD2	TRBV7-2	TGTGCCAGCAGCAAGGGACTAGCGGGGGGTCAAGAGACCCAGTACTTC	CASSKGLAGGQETQYF
TRBJ1-6	NA	TRBD1	TRBV5-1	TGCGCCAGCAGCTTGGATACAGGGGCTAATTCACCCCTCCACTTT	CASSLDTGANSPLHF
TRBJ2-2	NA	NA	TRBV12-1	TGTGCCAGCAGCTTTGATCGACAGGGGAGGACCGGGGAGCTGTTTTTT	CASSFDRQGRTGELFF
TRBJ1-2	once	NA	TRBV7-6	TGTGCCAGCAGTGCAGATAAGGGGGGCTATGGCTACACCTTC	CASSADKGGYGYTF
TRBJ2-4	NA	TRBD2	TRBV7-8	TGTGCCAGCAGCTTTCTCACCGTGGTGGGAGGGCTTGTAAACATTCAGTACTTC	CASSFLTVVGGLVNIQYF
TRBJ2-1	few	NA	TRBV12-2	TGTGCAAGTCGCTTAGCGAGGGAAATAAGACCCAGCTCCTACAATGAGCAGTTCTTC	CASRLAREIRPSSYNEQFF
TRBJ2-5	NA	NA	TRBV18	TGTGCCAGCTCTTCAGGGCTCCAAGAGACCCAGTACTTC	CASSSGLQETQYF
TRBJ2-3	NA	NA	TRBV29-1	TGCAGCGTCAAACATCAGGGAGTCACAGATACGCAGTATTTT	CSVKHQGVTDTQYF
TRBJ2-7	NA	NA	TRBV11-2	TGTGCCAGCAGCCTAAGAACTCCCCGGGACGGGTCCTCCTACGAGCAGTACTTC	CASSLRTPRDGSSYEQYF
TRBJ1-6	many	NA	TRBV7-2	TGTGCCAGCAGCTTACAGGGTGATAATTCACCCCTCCACTTT	CASSLQGDNSPLHF
TRBJ1-3	NA	NA	TRBV2	TGTGCCAGCAGTGAAAGGGCAGCGATTCTCGACTCTGGAAACACCATATATTTT	CASSERAAILDSGNTIYF
TRBJ2-7	NA	NA	TRBV5-4	TGTGCCAGCAGCTTAAGTAACGGGAAGTACGAGCAGTACTTC	CASSLSNGKYEQYF
TRBJ1-5	few	NA	TRBV5-6	TGTGCCAGCAGCTTGGCCGGGGGGGACCTCACTTATCAGCCCCAGCATTTT	CASSLAGGDLTYQPQHF
TRBJ1-2	NA	NA	TRBV29-1	TGCAGCGTCCGGACGGTAGAAAACTATGGCTACACCTTC	CSVRTVENYGYTF
TRBJ2-5	NA	NA	TRBV7-8	TGTGCCAGCAGCTTAGTCGTGGGGACCTCTGGAGAGACCCAGTACTTC	CASSLVVGTSGETQYF
TRBJ2-3	NA	TRBD2	TRBV7-2	TGTGCCAGCAGCACTCTAGCGGGAAGGACGGATACGCAGTATTTT	CASSTLAGRTDTQYF
TRBJ1-2	NA	NA	TRBV7-9	TGTGCCAGCAGCGAAGGGGGAACCCCACGGAACTATGGCTACACCTTC	CASSEGGTPRNYGYTF
TRBJ1-2	NA	NA	TRBV20-1	TGCAGTGCCACCCTAGAGCGAAGCTACACCTTC	CSATLERSYTF
TRBJ2-7	once	NA	TRBV7-8	TGTGCCAGCAGCTTAGAACCCGTAATTTTCTACGAGCAGTACTTC	CASSLEPVIFYEQYF
TRBJ1-6	NA	NA	TRBV19	TGTGCCAGTAGTATAGGAGGGTCAGGGCGGAGAGGAACCCTCCACTTT	CASSIGGSGRRGTLHF
TRBJ1-2	few	TRBD1	TRBV18	TGTGCCAGCTCGCCACAGCTGACAGGGGGTTCCCACTATGGCTACACCTTC	CASSPQLTGGSHYGYTF
TRBJ1-2	once	TRBD1	TRBV5-4	TGTGCCAGCCTCCGGGACAGGGCCACTAACTATGGCTACACCTTC	CASLRDRATNYGYTF
TRBJ2-5	NA	NA	TRBV29-1	TGCAGCGTGAGAGAGAGAGAGACCCAGTACTTC	CSVRERETQYF
TRBJ2-7	NA	TRBD1	TRBV9	TGTGCCAGCAGCGTCGGGACAGTCCACGAGCAGTACTTC	CASSVGTVHEQYF
TRBJ1-2	once	TRBD1	TRBV19	TGTGCCAGTAGTACGAGGGGACAGGGCATCTATGGCTACACCTTC	CASSTRGQGIYGYTF
TRBJ1-4	NA	NA	TRBV4-1	TGCGCCAGCAGCACCCGACAGGAACGGAGTGAAAAACTGTTTTTT	CASSTRQERSEKLFF
TRBJ1-1	NA	NA	TRBV6-5	TGTGCCAGCCTCAGGTGGGGGGAGAACACTGAAGCTTTCTTT	CASLRWGENTEAFF
TRBJ1-3	NA	TRBD1	TRBV4-1	TGCGCCAGCAGCCCACTACCGACAGGGGGAAACACCATATATTTT	CASSPLPTGGNTIYF
TRBJ1-1	once	NA	TRBV5-6	TGTGCCAGCAGCCTCCCCGGGGGCTGGAACACTGAAGCTTTCTTT	CASSLPGGWNTEAFF
TRBJ2-3	NA	NA	TRBV7-8	TGTGCCAGCAGCCTCCAGGGTACGCAGTATTTT	CASSLQGTQYF
TRBJ1-5	many	NA	TRBV6-1	TGTGCCAGCAGTGCGGCAGGGTTCAATCAGCCCCAGCATTTT	CASSAAGFNQPQHF
TRBJ1-1	once	NA	TRBV10-1	TGCGCCAGCAGTCCACGTTCCAGGGGTTCGGACACTGAAGCTTTCTTT	CASSPRSRGSDTEAFF
TRBJ1-5	NA	NA	TRBV27	TGTGCCAGCAGTTCCCCCCATAGCAATCAGCCCCAGCATTTT	CASSSPHSNQPQHF
TRBJ2-7	NA	NA	TRBV18	TGTGCCAGCTCACCCGCCGTCACCTACGAGCAGTACTTC	CASSPAVTYEQYF
TRBJ1-6	NA	TRBD1	TRBV5-1	TGCGCCAGCAGCCCTGGACAGGGCAGCTCCTATAATTCACCCCTCCACTTT	CASSPGQGSSYNSPLHF